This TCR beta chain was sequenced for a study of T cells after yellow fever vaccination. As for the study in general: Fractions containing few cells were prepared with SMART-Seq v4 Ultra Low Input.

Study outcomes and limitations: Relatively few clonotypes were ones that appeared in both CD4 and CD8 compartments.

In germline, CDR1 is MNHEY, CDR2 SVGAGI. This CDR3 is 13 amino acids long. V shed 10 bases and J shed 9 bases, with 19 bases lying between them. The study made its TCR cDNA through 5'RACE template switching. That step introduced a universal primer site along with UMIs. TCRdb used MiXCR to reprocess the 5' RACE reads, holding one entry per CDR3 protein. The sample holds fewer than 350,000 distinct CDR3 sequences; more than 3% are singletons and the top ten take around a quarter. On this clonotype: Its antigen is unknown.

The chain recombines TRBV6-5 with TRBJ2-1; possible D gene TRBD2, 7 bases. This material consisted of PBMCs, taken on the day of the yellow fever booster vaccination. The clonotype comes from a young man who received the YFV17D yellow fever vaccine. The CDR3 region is CAISRGPDREQFF. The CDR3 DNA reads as TGTGCCATCTCGCGGGGGCCTGACCGTGAGCAGTTCTTC.